This T cell receptor beta chain was recovered during a study of blood T cell repertoires in COVID-19. Study overall: Some COVID-19 samples were acute and others convalescent; all came from the United States, Italy and Spain. T cells, B-cell-depleted T cells, or PBMCs supplied cDNA or gDNA.

As originally analysed: Estimates of nucleated cell counts were drawn from the amplification of reference gene primers. TCRdb keeps only in-frame clones here, not all; method: immunoSEQ multiplex PCR. V, J and clone size reflect that table, while D and trimming were determined from the DNA. The table has 100,000 to 150,000 clones, approximately 90% seen once. The CDR3 is 16 amino acids. The germline CDR1 and CDR2 sequences are MNHEY and SVGAGI. The V and J ends lost 0 bases and 6 bases respectively, with 17 bases between them. This chain connects TRBV6-5 to TRBJ1-2, with a weak D call TRBD1 (6 bases). The source is a man in his forties with acute or convalescent COVID-19. The source material was peripheral blood. The CDR3 is CASSYSGGGEWDGYTF. In DNA, the CDR3 is TGTGCCAGCAGTTACTCGGGGGGGGGCGAGTGGGATGGCTACACCTTC.